The subject of this entry is one T cell receptor beta chain. Antigen specificity is unknown. V was cut by 4 bases and J by 9 bases, with 19 bases left in between. The CDR3 has 15 residues. Germline values: CDR1 MGHRA, CDR2 YSYEKL. This sample is part of a study of response to subunit inactivated influenza vaccine. Study-wide findings and caveats: With each seasonal influenza vaccination, the authors suggested, few new T cells are recruited.

Using its own MiXCR run on the RT-PCR reads, TCRdb lists one record per CDR3 protein. The sample holds hundreds of thousands of distinct CDR3 sequences; about 20% are singletons and the top ten take around a tenth. The V gene is TRBV4-1, the J gene TRBJ1-5, with D perhaps matching TRBD1 (6 bases). The specimen comprised PBMCs from blood, sampled roughly 20 months after vaccination. This clonotype was sampled from a man between 50 and 75 years old who received an inactivated influenza vaccine. In DNA, the CDR3 is TGCGCCAGCAGCCTCTCGCGGGACGGGGGGCCGCCCCAGCATTTT. This encodes CASSLSRDGGPPQHF.